This T cell receptor beta chain was sequenced during a study of T-cell reconstitution after alpha-beta-depleted transplantation in children. The study's findings and limits: The origin of high day-60 TCRbeta diversity in some patients lay in surviving recipient T cells and thymic progenitors. By one year post-transplant, T-cell counts and diversity largely arose from T cells that were newly produced. About two months after transplant, alpha-beta T cells reportedly came from several hundred expanded graft clones.

A note on this clonotype: Antigen unknown.

The length of the CDR3 is 15 residues. V lost 5 bases to trimming and J lost 2 bases, with 16 bases between them. Germline V CDR1 and CDR2: SEHNR, FQNEAQ (reference sequence). During its preparation, the TCRbeta library received unique molecular identifiers. One entry per CDR3 protein results from TCRdb running MiXCR on the PCR reads. The sample lists 530,000 or so distinct CDR3 sequences, more than 20% occurring once. This chain connects TRBV7-9 to TRBJ2-7, with TRBD2 as a possible D gene (6 bases). The sequenced sample was PBMCs, obtained before TCRalphabeta/CD19-depleted stem cell transplant. This sequence was found in a boy in the first two years of life with Wiskott-Aldrich syndrome, due to receive a stem cell transplant. CDR3 residues: CASSPLVAAAYEQYF. The CDR3 bases are TGTGCCAGCAGCCCCCTGGTAGCGGCAGCCTACGAGCAGTACTTC. The full variable domain, completed using reference TRBV7-9 and TRBJ2-7, is DTGVSQNPRHKITKRGQNVTFRCDPISEHNRLYWYRQTLGQGPEFLTYFQNEAQLEKSRLLSDRFSAERPKGSFSTLEIQRTEQGDSAMYLCASSPLVAAAYEQYFGPGTRLTVT.